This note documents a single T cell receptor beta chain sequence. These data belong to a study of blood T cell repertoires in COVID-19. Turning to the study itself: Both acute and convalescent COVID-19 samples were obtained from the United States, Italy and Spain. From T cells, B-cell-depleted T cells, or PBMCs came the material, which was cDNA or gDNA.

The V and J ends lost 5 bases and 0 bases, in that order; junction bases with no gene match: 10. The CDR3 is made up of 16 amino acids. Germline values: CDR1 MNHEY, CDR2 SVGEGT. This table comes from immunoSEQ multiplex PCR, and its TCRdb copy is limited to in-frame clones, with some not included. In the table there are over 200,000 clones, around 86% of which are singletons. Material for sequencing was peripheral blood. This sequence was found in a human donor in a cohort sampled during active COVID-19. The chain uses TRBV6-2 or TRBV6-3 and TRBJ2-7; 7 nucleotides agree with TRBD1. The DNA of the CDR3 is TGTGCCAGCAGTCGTATTAACAGGGGTAGCTCCTACGAGCAGTACTTC. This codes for CASSRINRGSSYEQYF.